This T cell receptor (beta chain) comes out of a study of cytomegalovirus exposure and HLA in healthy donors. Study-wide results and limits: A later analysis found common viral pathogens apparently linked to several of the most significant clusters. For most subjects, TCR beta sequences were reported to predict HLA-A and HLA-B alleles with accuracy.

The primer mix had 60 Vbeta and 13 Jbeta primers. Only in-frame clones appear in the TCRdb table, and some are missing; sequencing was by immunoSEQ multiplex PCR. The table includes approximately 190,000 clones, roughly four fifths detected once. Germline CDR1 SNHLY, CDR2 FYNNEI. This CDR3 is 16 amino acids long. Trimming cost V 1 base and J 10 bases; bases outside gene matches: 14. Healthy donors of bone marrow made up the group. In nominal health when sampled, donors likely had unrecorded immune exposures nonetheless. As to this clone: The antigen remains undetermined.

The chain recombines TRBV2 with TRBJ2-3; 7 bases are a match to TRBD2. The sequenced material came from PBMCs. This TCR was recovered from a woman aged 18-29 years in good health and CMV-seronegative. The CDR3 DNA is TGTGCCAGCAGTGAAGGGCGGGGGACTGCGGGAGAAGCGCAGTATTTT. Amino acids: CASSEGRGTAGEAQYF.